The clone carrying this T cell receptor (beta chain) was seen a few times. The CDR3 has 12 residues. Per the germline V gene, CDR1 is SQVTM and CDR2 is ANQGSEA. V was shortened by 2 bases and J by 7 bases, with 9 bases between the two germline ends. The data originate from a study of identical twins. TCRdb re-derived calls from the 5' RACE reads in MiXCR, one entry per CDR3 protein. Of 400,000 to 550,000 distinct CDR3 sequences listed, 20% to 25% are singletons. These data are also associated with another study on T cells expressing NK-cell markers.

Sample: CD4+ T cells sorted from blood. The clonotype was recovered from a young woman in good health. This chain connects TRBV29-1 to TRBJ2-1; no reliable D call. The CDR3 DNA reads TGCAGCGTTGAATATGTAGGGAATGAGCAGTTCTTC. Protein: CSVEYVGNEQFF.